This T cell receptor beta chain was sequenced during a study of molecular identifiers for immune sequencing clone quantification (dated by TCRdb to 2016 to 2019). For the study in its entirety: For a replicate experiment, RNA from 20,000 or 100,000 naive CD8 T cells was divided into five aliquots, and four of the five aliquots were sequenced. CD8 T cells were used in a methods study to benchmark molecular-identifier clustering-based TCR repertoire sequencing (MIDCIRS) and TCR RNA copy counting. Findings and caveats that apply to the study as a whole: The sizes of highly expanded clones could end up underestimated when identical TCR molecules share a barcode. Modeling gave about 3.2 recovered TCR RNA copies per cell versus 8 to 10 by digital PCR, implying roughly 28% capture efficiency. When barcode sub-clustering was omitted, TCR diversity was inflated by chimeric consensus sequences, with chimeras reaching as high as 47%. Even against a background of about a million naive CD8 T cells, spiked-in Jurkat TCR RNA amounting to a single cell's worth was reported to be detectable. Naive libraries contained spiked-in Jurkat TCR RNA (roughly 10 copies' worth), which is not part of the donor repertoire. In CMV-specific effector cells, clones with more than 20 RNA copies accounted for over 99% of molecules, whereas in naive cells such clones accounted for under 1%.

Sequences SEHNR (CDR1) and FQNEAQ (CDR2) are obtained from the germline V gene (reference sequence). The CDR3, cysteine through phenylalanine, is 15 amino acids long. Just the 45-base CDR3 DNA is kept, in frame starting at base 1. Between the V and J ends, shortened by 5 bases and 11 bases respectively, the junction contains 21 bases. This clonotype was counted many times. Its cognate antigen has yet to be identified. No clone much larger than this one lies a single base away; base qualities are absent. Library generation was performed with PCR. The sequencing machine was an Illumina HiSeq 4000. Preparation of bulk TCR libraries followed a previously described approach, with the TCR primers listed in Table S5. Total RNA was purified with the Qiagen AllPrep DNA/RNA kit. Reads from multiple sequencing runs of the same library were pooled before analysis. Per the original workflow: Reads were retained only if the reads had an exact TCR constant sequence, and the retained reads were trimmed to 150 nt and grouped according to their 12-nt molecular barcodes. Reads within each barcode group were sub-clustered using a 15% Levenshtein threshold, and quality-weighted consensus sequences were constructed for each RNA molecule. Non-functional sequences were removed, as were lower-count sequences one edit away from another. On the basis of fitting two negative binomial distributions, barcode sub-clusters with fewer than 20% of the maximum read count were discarded. Using fastp at Q25 and MiXCR, TCRdb reprocessed the public reads and kept productive beta chains. CDR3 protein sequences are deduplicated, and each keeps its most common genes and DNA. None of the V and J calls come from the authors' own analysis; TCRdb made them. In all, the sample holds under 65,000 distinct CDR3 sequences, and under 30% of those were seen once. The top ten constitute 1.5% to 2% of the sample.

Libraries of naive CD8 T cells were built from about 20,000 to 1,000,000 sorted cells, with 10%, 30% or 50% of the purified RNA used. Naive CD8 T cells were FACS-sorted as CD8+CD4-CCR7+CD45RA+ on a BD FACSAria II into RLT Plus buffer. To test detection sensitivity, Jurkat RNA equivalent to under 12 TCR copies was spiked into samples of about 19,000-1,000,000 naive CD8 T cells. CD8 T cells were enriched using RosetteSep CD8+ T Cell Enrichment Cocktail and Ficoll-Paque, and the enriched cells then underwent ACK red cell lysis. Recombination linked TRBV7-9 to TRBJ1-4; the D gene is perhaps TRBD1, from 5 matching bases. The source of this sequence is a human donor in good health. Some libraries in this study had Jurkat cell RNA spiked in. The sequencing sample was made of naive CD8+ T cells from blood, with Jurkat cell RNA spiked in. This sample's cell subset or site label indicates: FACS-sorted CD8+CD4-CCR7+CD45RA+ naive T cells. The nucleotides read TGTGCCAGCAGCCCCCCCGACAGCTTAATGAGGAAACTGTTTTTT. It specifies CASSPPDSLMRKLFF.